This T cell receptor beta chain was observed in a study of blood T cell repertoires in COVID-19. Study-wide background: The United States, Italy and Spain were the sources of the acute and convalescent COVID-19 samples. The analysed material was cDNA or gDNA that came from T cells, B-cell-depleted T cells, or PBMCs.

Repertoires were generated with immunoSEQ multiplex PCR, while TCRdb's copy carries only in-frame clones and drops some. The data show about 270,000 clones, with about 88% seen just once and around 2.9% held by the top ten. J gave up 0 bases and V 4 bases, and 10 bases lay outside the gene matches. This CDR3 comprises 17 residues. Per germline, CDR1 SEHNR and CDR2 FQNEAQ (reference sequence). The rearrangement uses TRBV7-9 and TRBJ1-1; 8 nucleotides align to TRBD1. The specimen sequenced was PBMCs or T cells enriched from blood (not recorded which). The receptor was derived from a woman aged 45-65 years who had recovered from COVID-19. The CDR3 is CASSSPGQGTVNTEAFF. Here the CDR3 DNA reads TGTGCCAGCAGCTCCCCCGGACAGGGAACTGTGAACACTGAAGCTTTCTTT.